This T cell receptor beta chain was documented in a study of blood T cells in healthy people across ages (dated by TCRdb to the mid-2010s). Broadly, across the study: In model experiments, template switching captured about one uniquely barcoded TCR beta cDNA molecule for every two T cells. Age-related changes in TCR beta repertoire diversity were measured in the study by deep sequencing normalized with unique cDNA molecular identifiers. The donors were split into four age groups: young (average roughly 15 years), middle-aged (roughly 40), aged (over 55) and long-lived (roughly 80). To avoid experimental bias, donors of different ages were distributed randomly across sequencing lanes. For two donors (one aged 18 to 30 and one aged 80 or older), the study analyzed two additional independent replicas of 1 million unique cDNA reads from the same blood draw. What the study reported, not specific to this receptor: A strong correlation was found between observed TCR beta diversity and the percentage of naive T cells measured by flow cytometry. Estimates of total diversity from one million sequenced T cells were regarded as lower bounds and underestimates. Conclusive comparison of naive and antigen-experienced compartments was prevented by the profiling of bulk unsorted PBMCs. Observed TCR beta diversity per million T cells fell roughly linearly with age, and a significant reduction was already apparent by age roughly 40. Because the CMV infection status of the donors was unknown, age-related changes in expanded clonotypes may potentially have been confounded. The long-lived group showed more naive CD4+ T cells, fewer expanded clones and increased TCR diversity than the aged group, suggesting age selection.

Systemically healthy Caucasian individuals from Russia, 39 in total and aged about 6 to 95 years, were included as donors. Each donor gave about 9.8 milliliters of peripheral blood, drawn into EDTA-treated Vacutainer tubes. Ficoll-Paque density-gradient centrifugation was used to isolate PBMCs, with at least 6.5 million per sample. Trizol reagent was used to extract total RNA from the PBMCs, yielding at least 5 micrograms per sample. The percentages of naive CD45RAhigh/CD27high T cells were determined by flow cytometry on a PBMC aliquot from every donor. Remarks on this clonotype: Its antigen remains unidentified. Per-base quality was not reported, and no clone a single base away is much larger than it.

Library generation was performed with 5' RACE. Instrument on record: Illumina HiSeq 2500. A second PCR of roughly 7 to 11 cycles was run with a J-beta primer mix and a sample-barcoded 5' primer. A unique molecular identifier was introduced onto each TCR beta cDNA molecule by a template-switch 5' adaptor carrying 12 random nucleotides. Each sample yielded at least 2.5 million CDR3-containing paired-end reads. The Mint cDNA synthesis kit, primed by a TRBC-specific oligonucleotide, was used to synthesize first-strand cDNA from all RNA. After uracil-DNA glycosylase treatment, a first 18-cycle PCR used universal primers M1SS and BC2_uni_R on all cDNA. Under the source paper's analysis protocol: Each sample was normalized by randomly selecting 1 million high-quality reads, each carrying a distinct molecular identifier. Reads sharing molecular identifiers were discarded rather than binned into consensus sequences. MiTCR, set to a Q25 quality threshold and the strictest error-elimination algorithm, was used for CDR3 identification, clonotype clustering and error correction. A nonparametric unseen species model with Euler transformation was used to estimate a lower bound on total TCR beta diversity. The raw public data were reprocessed by TCRdb itself: fastp quality trimming at Q25, MiXCR clonotype calling, in-frame beta chains only. Each CDR3 protein gets just one entry, which takes the most common genes and DNA from the rows behind it. The V and J calls were not made by the authors but by TCRdb's processing. A total of over 300,000 distinct CDR3 sequences appear in this sample, approximately 47% of them only once. The top ten clonotypes cover around 50% of the sample.

The material sequenced was blood. The sequence was obtained from a man in his sixties in good health.

The encoded CDR3 is CASSGRPYEQYF. The DNA is as follows: TGTGCCAGCAGTGGGAGACCCTACGAGCAGTACTTC. This receptor chain uses TRBV2 and TRBJ2-7, with the D gene not confidently named. V sheds 4 bases and J sheds 2 bases, leaving 6 bases between their ends. Inclusive of the bounding cysteine and phenylalanine, the CDR3 is 12 residues long. Only CDR3 DNA is held: 36 bases, read in frame from base 1. CDR1 SNHLY and CDR2 FYNNEI are derived from the germline V gene.